This T cell receptor beta chain emerged from a study of cytomegalovirus exposure and HLA in healthy donors. The wider study: Out of 150 million to 200 million T cells, an earlier analysis found 117 million unique TCR beta sequences in total. Whole-study findings and limits: The study designated fewer than 200 TCR beta chains cytomegalovirus-associated. Among CMV-associated TCR beta chains, most appeared HLA-restricted in a later analysis. Presence/absence analyses supposed approximately even sequencing depth among donors.

As concerns this clone: Its antigen is currently unknown.

Researchers ran the PCR with 60 Vbeta and 13 Jbeta primers. Sequenced by immunoSEQ multiplex PCR; TCRdb stores in-frame clones only, minus some. This sample contains some 120,000 clones. V shed 3 bases and J 0 bases; nucleotides not matched to a gene: 7. Germline lookup yields CDR1 KGHSH and CDR2 LQKENI. This CDR3 spans 16 amino acids. The origin of this receptor is a man between 35 and 55 years old in good health and CMV-seropositive. The gene calls are TRBV18 and TRBJ1-1; 7 positions agree with TRBD1. Sequenced: PBMCs. The CDR3 DNA sequence: TGTGCCAGCTCACCTCTTTCAGGGGGGATGAACACTGAAGCTTTCTTT. It translates to CASSPLSGGMNTEAFF.